This T cell receptor beta chain is drawn from a study of blood T cells in healthy people across ages. This clonotype was detected once. Its antigen is still unknown. This may be a read error, as it is one base from a much larger clone. Germline assignment: CDR1 SGHRS and CDR2 YFSETQ. CDR3 length equals 14 residues. With a J-beta primer mix and a sample-barcoded 5' primer, a second PCR ran 7 to 11 cycles. TCRdb ran MiXCR on the 5' RACE reads and lists one entry per CDR3 protein. The table lists some 1.6 million distinct CDR3 sequences, about 35% of them singletons. Findings of the study overall: Underestimates were what the diversity estimates from one million T cells were considered to be.

What was sequenced was blood. The receptor comes from a woman in her 30s in good health. The V and J genes are TRBV5-1 and TRBJ2-3; 8 positions agree with TRBD2. In nucleotides, the CDR3 is TGCGCCAGCAGCACCTCTCGGGAGGGCGATACGCGGTATTTT. Amino acid sequence: CASSTSREGDTRYF.